This T cell receptor beta chain was retrieved from a study of T-cell reconstitution after alpha-beta-depleted transplantation in children. General observations from the study: It was surviving recipient T cells and thymic progenitors that gave some patients high TCRbeta diversity at day 60. Hyperexpanded clones declined; after one year, newly produced T cells mostly supplied diversity. Several hundred expanded graft clones reportedly supplied alpha-beta T cells about two months after transplant.

This CDR3 comprises 16 residues. Trimming took 5 bases from V and 2 from J, leaving 16 bases between them. At least ten counts were recorded for this clonotype. Antigen specificity is unknown. Molecular barcoding with unique molecular identifiers was used for the TCRbeta library. Via MiXCR, TCRdb re-called the PCR reads, giving one row per CDR3 protein. The sample shows 55,000 to 70,000 distinct CDR3 sequences, roughly 10% of them seen only once. The TCR originated in a boy aged 10-17 years with acute myeloid leukemia, due to receive a stem cell transplant. The material sequenced was PBMCs, taken before TCRalphabeta/CD19-depleted stem cell transplant. The chain links TRBV12-3 or TRBV12-4 to TRBJ1-3; tentative D call: TRBD1 (5 bases). CDR3 sequence (DNA): TGTGCCAGCAGTAAAAAGGGGATTAGTCCTGGAAACACCATATATTTT. This translates into CASSKKGISPGNTIYF.